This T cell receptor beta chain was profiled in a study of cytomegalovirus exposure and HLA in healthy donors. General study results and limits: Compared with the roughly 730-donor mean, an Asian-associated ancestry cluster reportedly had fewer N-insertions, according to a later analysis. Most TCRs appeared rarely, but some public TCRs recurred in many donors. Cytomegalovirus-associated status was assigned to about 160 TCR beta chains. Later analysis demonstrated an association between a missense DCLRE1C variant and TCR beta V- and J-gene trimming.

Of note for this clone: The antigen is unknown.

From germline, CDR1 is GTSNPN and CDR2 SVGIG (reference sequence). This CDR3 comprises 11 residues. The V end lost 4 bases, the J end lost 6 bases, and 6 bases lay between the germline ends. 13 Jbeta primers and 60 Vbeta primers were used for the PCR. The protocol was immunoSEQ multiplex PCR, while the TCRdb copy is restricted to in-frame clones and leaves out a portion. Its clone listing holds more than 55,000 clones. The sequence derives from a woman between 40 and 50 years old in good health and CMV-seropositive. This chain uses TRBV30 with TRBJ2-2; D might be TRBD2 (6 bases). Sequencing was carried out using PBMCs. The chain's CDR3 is CAWTSAGELFF. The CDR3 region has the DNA TGTGCCTGGACTAGCGCCGGGGAGCTGTTTTTT. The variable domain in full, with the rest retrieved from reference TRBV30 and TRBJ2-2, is SQTIHQWPATLVQPVGSPLSLECTVEGTSNPNLYWYRQAAGRGLQLLFYSVGIGQISSEVPQNLSASRPQDRQFILSSKKLLLSDSGFYLCAWTSAGELFFGEGSRLTVL.